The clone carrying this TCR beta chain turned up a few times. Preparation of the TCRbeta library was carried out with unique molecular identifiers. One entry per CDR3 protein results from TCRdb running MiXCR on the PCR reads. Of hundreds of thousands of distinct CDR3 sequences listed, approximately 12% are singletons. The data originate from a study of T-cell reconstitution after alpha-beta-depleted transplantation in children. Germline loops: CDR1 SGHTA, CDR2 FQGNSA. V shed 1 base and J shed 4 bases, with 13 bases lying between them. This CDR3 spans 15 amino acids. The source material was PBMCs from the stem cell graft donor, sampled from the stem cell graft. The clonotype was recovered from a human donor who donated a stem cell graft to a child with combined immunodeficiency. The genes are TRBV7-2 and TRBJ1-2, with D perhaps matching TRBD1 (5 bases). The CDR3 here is CASSLGRRAIYGYTF. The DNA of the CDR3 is TGTGCCAGCAGCTTAGGTCGCAGGGCCATCTATGGCTACACCTTC.